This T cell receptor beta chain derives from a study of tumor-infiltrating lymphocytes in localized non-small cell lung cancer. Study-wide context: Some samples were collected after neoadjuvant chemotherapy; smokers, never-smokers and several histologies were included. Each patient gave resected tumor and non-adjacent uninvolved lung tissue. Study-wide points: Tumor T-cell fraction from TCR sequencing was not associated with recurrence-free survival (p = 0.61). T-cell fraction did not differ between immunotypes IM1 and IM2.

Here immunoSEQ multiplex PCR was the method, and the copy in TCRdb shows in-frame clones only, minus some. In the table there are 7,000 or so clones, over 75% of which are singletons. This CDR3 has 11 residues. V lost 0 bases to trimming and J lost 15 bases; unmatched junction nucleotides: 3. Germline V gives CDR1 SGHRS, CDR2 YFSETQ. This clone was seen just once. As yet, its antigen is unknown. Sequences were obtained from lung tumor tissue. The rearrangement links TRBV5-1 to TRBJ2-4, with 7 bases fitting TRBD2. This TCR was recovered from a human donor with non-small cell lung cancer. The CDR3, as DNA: TGCGCCAGCAGCTTGGTCGGGAGGATGTACTTC. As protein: CASSLVGRMYF.